This TCR beta chain was sequenced during a study of blood T cells in healthy people across ages. General study findings and limits: Older age coincided with a roughly linear decline in TCR beta diversity per million T cells.

Of note for this clonotype: Its cognate antigen is unknown.

Total RNA, at least 5.5 micrograms per sample, was extracted from PBMCs. Together with a sample-barcoded 5' primer, a J-beta primer mix was included in a second PCR lasting about 6 to 11 cycles. Through a template-switch adaptor with 12 random nucleotides, each cDNA molecule received a tag. One entry per CDR3 protein results from TCRdb running MiXCR on the 5' RACE reads. The sample has approximately 2,000,000 distinct CDR3 sequences, roughly two fifths seen once; the top ten hold 20% to 25%. Germline lookup yields CDR1 DFQATT and CDR2 SNEGSKA (reference sequence). This CDR3 region has 15 residues. Trimming at V came to 1 base and at J to 3 bases, leaving 4 bases not matched to a gene.

The material sequenced was blood. The rearrangement links TRBV20-1 to TRBJ1-2; 11 nucleotides align to TRBD1. The receptor's source is a human donor in good health. CDR3 nucleotides: TGCAGTGCTAGAGCACGGGACAGGGGGTACTATGGCTACACCTTC. It is translated as CSARARDRGYYGYTF.